The text below deals with one TCR beta chain. Many counts were recorded for this clonotype. Its cognate antigen has yet to be identified. The record has no base qualities; no much larger clone is one base away. The CDR3 goes from the cysteine to the phenylalanine over 15 residues. Of the read, only the CDR3 DNA is kept; its 45 bases are in frame from base 1. V has 4 bases trimmed and J has 4 bases trimmed; junction bases matching no gene number 7. The CDR1 and CDR2 encoded by the germline V gene (reference sequence) are DFQATT and SNEGSKA. The data originate from a study of CD8 T cells in ankylosing spondylitis (dated by TCRdb to the late 2010s). About the investigation overall: The study set out to find disease-linked TCR variants by profiling T cell receptor beta repertoires in ankylosing spondylitis patients and healthy donors. The full study cohort was made up of 25 ankylosing spondylitis patients and 108 healthy donors. Peripheral blood was sampled, and synovial fluid was also collected from ankylosing spondylitis patients. Study-wide conclusions, independent of this receptor: Some TCR beta motif variants had previously been reported in synovial fluid and blood of reactive arthritis patients, which suggested common disease-initiation mechanisms. A TCR beta motif of several highly homologous amino acid variants appeared characteristic of blood from ankylosing spondylitis patients. The disease-linked clones were reported to be significantly enriched in matched synovial fluid samples from ankylosing spondylitis patients. The disease-linked clones showed a CD8+ phenotype and occurred at relatively low frequencies in peripheral blood.

Sequencing was carried out with an Illumina HiSeq 2500. Quantitative 5'-RACE with molecular barcodes was the method used to prepare the TCR beta libraries. Per the original workflow: A new computational method, built on a probabilistic model of VDJ rearrangement, was used to identify disease-linked TCR variants. TCRdb ran its own pipeline on the public reads, namely fastp trimming at Q25 and MiXCR clone calling, and kept in-frame beta chains. CDR3 protein sequences are deduplicated, and each keeps its most common genes and DNA. The V and J calls, along with clone size, are taken from TCRdb and not from the paper's own processing. Counted in this sample were roughly 180,000 distinct CDR3 sequences; approximately 10% of them appeared once. The ten largest clones take up roughly 29% of the sample.

The receptor was derived from a male donor with ankylosing spondylitis or in good health (not recorded which). The source material was blood, either unsorted or a sorted T cell fraction (not recorded which). This chain joins TRBV20-1 to TRBJ2-1; 10 nucleotides in the junction match TRBD1. CDR3 sequence: CSATRTGGHYNEQFF. The DNA sequence follows: TGCAGTGCTACCCGGACAGGGGGGCATTACAATGAGCAGTTCTTC.